This T cell receptor (beta chain) derives from a study of blood T cell repertoires in COVID-19. Turning to the study itself: Sources were T cells, B-cell-depleted T cells, or PBMCs; the material itself was cDNA or gDNA.

TCRdb keeps only in-frame clones here, not all; method: immunoSEQ multiplex PCR. The sample comprises over 50,000 clones, approximately 88% of which are singletons, and approximately 5% rests with the top ten. The clonotype comes from a human donor in a cohort sampled during active COVID-19. The sample was peripheral blood.

The CDR3 DNA reads as TGTGCCAGCAGCGTAGGGGGACTAGCGCCTACAGATACGCAGTATTTT. This sequence encodes CASSVGGLAPTDTQYF. The chain is built from TRBV9 and TRBJ2-3, with 10 bases aligning to TRBD2. After removal of 0 bases from V and 3 bases from J, the junction contained 4 bases not matched to a gene. The germline CDR1 and CDR2 sequences are SGDLS and YYNGEE. The CDR3 has 16 amino acids. Full variable domain (outside the CDR3, taken from reference TRBV9 and TRBJ2-3): DSGVTQTPKHLITATGQRVTLRCSPRSGDLSVYWYQQSLDQGLQFLIQYYNGEERAKGNILERFSAQQFPDLHSELNLSSLELGDSALYFCASSVGGLAPTDTQYFGPGTRLTVL.